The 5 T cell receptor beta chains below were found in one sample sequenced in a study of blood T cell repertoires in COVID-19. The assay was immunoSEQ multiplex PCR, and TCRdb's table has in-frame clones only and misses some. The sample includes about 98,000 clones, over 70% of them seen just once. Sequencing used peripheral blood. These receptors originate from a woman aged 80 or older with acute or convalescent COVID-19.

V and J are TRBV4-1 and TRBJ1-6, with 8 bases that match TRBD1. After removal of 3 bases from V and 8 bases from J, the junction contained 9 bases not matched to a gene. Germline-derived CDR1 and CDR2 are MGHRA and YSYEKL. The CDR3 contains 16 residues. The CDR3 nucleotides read TGCGCCAGCAGCCAGGCTGAAGACAGGGGTGATTCACCCCTCCACTTT. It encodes CASSQAEDRGDSPLHF.

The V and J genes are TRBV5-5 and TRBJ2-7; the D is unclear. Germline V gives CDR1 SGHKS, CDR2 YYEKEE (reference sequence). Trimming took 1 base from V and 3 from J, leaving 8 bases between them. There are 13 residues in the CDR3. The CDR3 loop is CASSLNSHYEQYF. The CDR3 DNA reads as TGTGCCAGCAGCTTGAACTCCCACTACGAGCAGTACTTC.

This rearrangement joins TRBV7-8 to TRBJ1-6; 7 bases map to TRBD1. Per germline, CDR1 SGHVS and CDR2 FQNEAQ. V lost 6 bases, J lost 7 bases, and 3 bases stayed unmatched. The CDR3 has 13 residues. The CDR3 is CASSRDSNSPLHF. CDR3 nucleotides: TGTGCCAGCAGTCGGGACAGCAATTCACCCCTCCACTTT.

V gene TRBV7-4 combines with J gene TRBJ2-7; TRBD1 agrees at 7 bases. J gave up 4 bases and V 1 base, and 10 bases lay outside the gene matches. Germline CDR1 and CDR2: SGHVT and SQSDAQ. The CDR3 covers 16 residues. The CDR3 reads CASSLVPEQGKYEQYV. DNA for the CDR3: TGTGCCAGCAGCTTAGTCCCAGAACAGGGGAAATACGAGCAGTACGTC.

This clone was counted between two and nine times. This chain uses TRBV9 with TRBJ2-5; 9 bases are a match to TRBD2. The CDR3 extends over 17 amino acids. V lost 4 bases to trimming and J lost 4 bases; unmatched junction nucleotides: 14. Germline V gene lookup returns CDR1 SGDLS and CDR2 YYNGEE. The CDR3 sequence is CASSPMRASGVGETQYF. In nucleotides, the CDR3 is TGTGCCAGCAGCCCAATGCGGGCTAGCGGGGTAGGAGAGACCCAGTACTTC.